The rows below give T cell receptor beta chains drawn from one sample of a study of T cells in Graves' hyperthyroidism and ophthalmopathy. TCRdb redid the calling of the multiplex PCR reads with MiXCR, one entry per CDR3 protein. The sample yields 500,000 to 700,000 distinct CDR3 sequences, roughly 17% seen once. What was sequenced was blood. The receptors stem from a woman under 30 with Graves' hyperthyroidism. Both conserved end residues are part of each CDR3. Each record gives: CDR3 DNA, CDR3 protein, D gene, V gene, J gene, clone size. D genes are given only for firm matches. Expanded clones get a size class; other rows say once, few or many, or leave the size out.

TGCGCCAGCAAGACTAGCGGGGGAATAAGAAACTCCTACGAGCAGTACTTC,CASKTSGGIRNSYEQYF,TRBD2,TRBV5-1,TRBJ2-7,many
TGTGCCAGCAATGGCGATACGCAGTATTTT,CASNGDTQYF,.,TRBV2,TRBJ2-3,many
TGCGCCAGCAGCCTATTAGCGGGGCAAAACAATGAGCAGTTCTTC,CASSLLAGQNNEQFF,TRBD2,TRBV5-1,TRBJ2-1,.
TGTGCCAGCAGCCGCGGGACTAGCATTTTCGATGAGCAGTTCTTC,CASSRGTSIFDEQFF,TRBD2,TRBV7-6,TRBJ2-1,many
TGCAGTGCCTCCCGGGCGCTTGAGCAGTACTTC,CSASRALEQYF,.,TRBV20-1,TRBJ2-7,.
TGTGCCAGCAGTTTAGGGCAGGGGAGCGACACTGAAGCTTTCTTT,CASSLGQGSDTEAFF,.,TRBV28,TRBJ1-1,many
TGTGCCTGGATGGCCCTTGGATACAATGAGCAGTTCTTC,CAWMALGYNEQFF,.,TRBV30,TRBJ2-1,many
TGTGCCAGCAGCTTACTGCCAGGGGGTTACGAGCAGTACTTC,CASSLLPGGYEQYF,TRBD1,TRBV11-2,TRBJ2-7,many
TGTGCCAGCTCAAGAGACAGCCCCTCCTACAATGAGCAGTTCTTC,CASSRDSPSYNEQFF,.,TRBV18,TRBJ2-1,.
TGTGCCACCATCCGTTTTGGTTCCTACGAGCAGTACTTC,CATIRFGSYEQYF,.,TRBV24-1,TRBJ2-7,.
TGTGCCAGTAGGACAGGTAGGCCCTACAATGAGCAGTTCTTC,CASRTGRPYNEQFF,TRBD1,TRBV6-2/TRBV6-3,TRBJ2-1,many
TGCGCCAGCAGCCAAGACCCCCCGGGACAGTTCCCTCCCCGGTATTCACCCCTCCACTTT,CASSQDPPGQFPPRYSPLHF,TRBD1,TRBV4-3,TRBJ1-6,.
TGTGCCAGCAGTTTTGACAGGGGCCCATGGGCCCAGCATTTT,CASSFDRGPWAQHF,TRBD1,TRBV28,TRBJ1-5,.
TGTGCCAGCAGCAACGGGGTCCTAGCGGGGGGCTTCCAAGAGACCCAGTACTTC,CASSNGVLAGGFQETQYF,TRBD2,TRBV6-2/TRBV6-3,TRBJ2-5,many
TGTGCCAGTAGTAACAGGGGGCGCGGAAACACCATATATTTT,CASSNRGRGNTIYF,TRBD1,TRBV19,TRBJ1-3,.
TGCGCCAGCAGCTTGGCCTTGGAGAGCTACACCTTC,CASSLALESYTF,.,TRBV5-1,TRBJ1-2,many
TGTGCCTGGGACAGCAACGAACTGATGAACACTGAAGCTTTCTTT,CAWDSNELMNTEAFF,.,TRBV30,TRBJ1-1,few
TGTGCCAGCAGCGAGAACTCGGCGACCACAGATACGCAGTATTTT,CASSENSATTDTQYF,.,TRBV7-9,TRBJ2-3,many
TGTGCCATCAGTGAGTCGGCCGCAGGAACCTCCTACGAGCAGTACTTC,CAISESAAGTSYEQYF,.,TRBV10-3,TRBJ2-7,many
TGCAGTGCTAGAGATGGGGGTCAGAGCTCCTACAATGAGCAGTTCTTC,CSARDGGQSSYNEQFF,.,TRBV20-1,TRBJ2-1,few
TGTGCCACCAGTGACGCTGTACTAGCGGGTGTTTCAGATACGCAGTATTTT,CATSDAVLAGVSDTQYF,TRBD2,TRBV24-1,TRBJ2-3,.
TGTGCCAGCAGTGTTTCGGCGGGTGGTAAGGAGCAGTTCTTC,CASSVSAGGKEQFF,.,TRBV2,TRBJ2-1,.
TGTGCCAGCAGCCCCTGGACCACTGAAGCTTTCTTT,CASSPWTTEAFF,.,TRBV7-8,TRBJ1-1,once
TGTGCCAGCAGTTACTCGACAGTGAGTAGGAACGAGCAGTACTTC,CASSYSTVSRNEQYF,.,TRBV6-5,TRBJ2-7,many
TGTGCCAGCAGTTTTGTGTCCGGCCCAGATACGCAGTATTTT,CASSFVSGPDTQYF,.,TRBV28,TRBJ2-3,many
TGTGCCAGCAGCCCACAGGGGGCATATAGAGAAAAACTGTTTTTT,CASSPQGAYREKLFF,TRBD1,TRBV5-8,TRBJ1-4,few
TGTGCCAGCAGAGCTGTAGCGGGGGTGCTCAATGAGCAGTTCTTC,CASRAVAGVLNEQFF,TRBD2,TRBV7-2,TRBJ2-1,.
TGTGCCAGCAGCTTGGGGAGAGGGACACTACAGCCCTACGAGCAGTACTTC,CASSLGRGTLQPYEQYF,.,TRBV7-8,TRBJ2-7,many
TGTGCCAGCAGTGGTAGCGGCCACACCGGGGAGCTGTTTTTT,CASSGSGHTGELFF,.,TRBV6-2/TRBV6-3,TRBJ2-2,.
TGTGCCAGCAGCACCGACCCACTACCGTACAATGAGCAGTTCTTC,CASSTDPLPYNEQFF,.,TRBV11-2,TRBJ2-1,many
TGTGCCAGCAGCCAGTCGGGATATCAGCCCCAGCATTTT,CASSQSGYQPQHF,.,TRBV4-2,TRBJ1-5,many
TGTGCCAGCAGCCTATGGACAGTTATAAGGACAAACACCGGGGAGCTGTTTTTT,CASSLWTVIRTNTGELFF,.,TRBV7-2,TRBJ2-2,few
TGCAGTGCTAGAGATTATGGCAGGGTCGTAGACGAGCAGTACTTC,CSARDYGRVVDEQYF,.,TRBV20-1,TRBJ2-7,.
TGTGCCAGCAGTTTGTCACAGGGGAGCACCGGGGAGCTGTTTTTT,CASSLSQGSTGELFF,TRBD1,TRBV28,TRBJ2-2,few
TGTGCCAGCAGTTTCAGGGGCGAGGCTTTCTTT,CASSFRGEAFF,.,TRBV12-3/TRBV12-4,TRBJ1-1,few
TGCAGTGCTAGATGGCTAGCGGGAGACTACAATGAGCAGTTCTTC,CSARWLAGDYNEQFF,TRBD2,TRBV20-1,TRBJ2-1,.
TGTGCCGTTAGAGGACAGGGTTTTTCCTACGAGCAGTACTTC,CAVRGQGFSYEQYF,TRBD1,TRBV6-1,TRBJ2-7,.
TGTGCCAGCAGCTTATTTTCGCGGGAGACCCAGTACTTC,CASSLFSRETQYF,.,TRBV11-3,TRBJ2-5,few
TGTGCCAGCAGTTACCAACCACTAGCGGGGCGTCACAATGAGCAGTTCTTC,CASSYQPLAGRHNEQFF,TRBD2,TRBV6-5,TRBJ2-1,.
TGTGCCAGCTCACCAGTCAGCGGGACGTACCAAGAGACCCAGTACTTC,CASSPVSGTYQETQYF,TRBD2,TRBV18,TRBJ2-5,.
TGTGCCAGCAGGAGGGAATGGTCCACTGAAGCTTTCTTT,CASRREWSTEAFF,.,TRBV27,TRBJ1-1,.
TGTGCCAGCAGCATTGGGACAGGTGCGAGCTCTGGGGCCAACGTCCTGACTTTC,CASSIGTGASSGANVLTF,TRBD1,TRBV7-9,TRBJ2-6,few